A single T cell receptor beta chain is shown here with its context. Before being chosen for sequencing, patients had shown CD8+CD57+ cell expansion by flow cytometry. These data originate in a study of CD8+CD57+ T cells in acquired aplastic anemia. Background on the study: 3 to 4 ug was the average amount of DNA from sorted CD4+ and CD8+ cells.

It was genomic DNA that served as the template for profiling TCR beta VDJ and CDR3. Each CDR3 protein gets one entry after TCRdb re-called the reads with MiXCR. Here the sample spans 150,000 to 200,000 distinct CDR3 sequences, roughly 48% being singletons. V lost 2 bases to trimming and J lost 8 bases; unmatched junction nucleotides: 11. The germline gives CDR1 GTSNPN, CDR2 SVGIG (reference sequence). The CDR3 is made up of 14 amino acids. This sequence was found in a human donor with aplastic anemia. The chain has TRBV30 and TRBJ1-1, with 7 bases matching TRBD1. The material sequenced was sorted CD4+, CD8+, or CD8+CD57+ T cells (not recorded which) from PBMCs. The DNA for the CDR3 is TGTGCCTGGAGTTCGTCCAGGGGGAGGCCCGAAGCTTTCTTT. Its protein is CAWSSSRGRPEAFF.